This T cell receptor (beta chain) comes out of a study of T cell responses to AZD1222 COVID-19 vaccine. Study-level information: The analysis combined second doses at about 4 or about 12 weeks.

About this clone: Its specificity is not known.

The assay was immunoSEQ multiplex PCR, and TCRdb's table has in-frame clones only and misses some. The sample lists more than 100,000 clones; approximately 87% were seen once. Broader study findings: Reportedly, nearly half of unique spike TCRs recognized epitopes outside B.1.351/B.1.1.7 mutations. Donors skewed white British and female; clonal diversity was possibly underestimated. Vaccine-associated CD4 TCRs spanned spike, dominant at 160-218 and 743-854.

The CDR3 has 15 residues. CDR1 is LGHDT, CDR2 YNNKEL, per germline (reference sequence). The V gene end was trimmed by 5 bases and the J gene end by 4 bases; junction bases not matched to a gene: 8. The rearrangement links TRBV3-1 (or the pseudogene TRBV3-2) to TRBJ2-3; TRBD2 agrees at 8 bases. Sequencing was performed on peripheral blood, taken on day 0 of AZD1222 vaccination. The source of this sequence is an adult in good health. The CDR3 DNA reads as TGTGCCAGCAGCAAACGTAGCGGGGCCCCAGATACGCAGTATTTT. It specifies CASSKRSGAPDTQYF.